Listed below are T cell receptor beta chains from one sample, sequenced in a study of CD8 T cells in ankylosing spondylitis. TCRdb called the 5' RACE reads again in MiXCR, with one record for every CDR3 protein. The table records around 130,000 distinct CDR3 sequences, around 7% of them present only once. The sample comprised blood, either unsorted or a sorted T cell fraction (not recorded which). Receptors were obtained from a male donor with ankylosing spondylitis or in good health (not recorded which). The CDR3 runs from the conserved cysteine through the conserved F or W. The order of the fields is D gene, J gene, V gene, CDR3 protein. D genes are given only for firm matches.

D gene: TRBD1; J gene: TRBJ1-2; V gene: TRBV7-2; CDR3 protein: CASSLTGTVGSGYTF
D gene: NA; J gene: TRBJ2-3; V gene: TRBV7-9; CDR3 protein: CASSLVLGADTQYF
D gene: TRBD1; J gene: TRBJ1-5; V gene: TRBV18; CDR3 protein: CASSPPLVRGLAKPQHF
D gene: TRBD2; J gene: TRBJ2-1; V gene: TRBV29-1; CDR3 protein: CSVEDLLASYNEQFF
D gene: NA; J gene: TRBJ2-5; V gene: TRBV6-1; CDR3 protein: CASTSGVETQYF
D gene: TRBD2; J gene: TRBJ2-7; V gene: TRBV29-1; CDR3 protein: CSVLSSGRLYEQYF
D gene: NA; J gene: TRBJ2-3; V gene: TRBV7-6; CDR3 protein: CASSLTFGTQYF
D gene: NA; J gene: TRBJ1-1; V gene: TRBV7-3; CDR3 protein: CASSTQGSTEAFF
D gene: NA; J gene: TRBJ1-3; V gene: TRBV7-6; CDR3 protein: CASSSSGPSSGNTIYF
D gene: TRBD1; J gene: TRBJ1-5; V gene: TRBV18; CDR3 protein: CASSSSGTGRFQPQHF
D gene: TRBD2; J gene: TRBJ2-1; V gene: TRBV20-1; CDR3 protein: CSAESLSGDSYNEQFF
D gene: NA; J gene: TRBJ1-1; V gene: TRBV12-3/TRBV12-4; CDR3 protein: CASRYRTIQNEAFF
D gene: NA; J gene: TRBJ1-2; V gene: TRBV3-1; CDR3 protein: CASSQDSGERDYGYTF
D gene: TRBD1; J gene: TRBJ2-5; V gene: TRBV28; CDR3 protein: CASHRGETQYF
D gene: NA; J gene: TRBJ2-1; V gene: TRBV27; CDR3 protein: CASSLNRVAYNEQFF
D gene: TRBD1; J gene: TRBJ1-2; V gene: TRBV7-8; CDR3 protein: CASSFPIFRDRNLDYGYTF
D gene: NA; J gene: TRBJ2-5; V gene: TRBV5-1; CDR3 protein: CASSLGWAEETQYF
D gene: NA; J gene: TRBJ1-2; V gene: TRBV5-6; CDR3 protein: CASSLRGSDYGYTF
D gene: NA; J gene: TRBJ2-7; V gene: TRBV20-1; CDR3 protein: CSAMSSGYEQYF
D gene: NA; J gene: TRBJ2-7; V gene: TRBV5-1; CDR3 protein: CASSLDSSSYEQYF
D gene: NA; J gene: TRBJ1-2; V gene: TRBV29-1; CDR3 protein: CSVDKQQGGYGYTF
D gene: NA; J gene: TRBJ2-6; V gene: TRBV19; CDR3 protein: CASSIDSAGASSGANVLTF
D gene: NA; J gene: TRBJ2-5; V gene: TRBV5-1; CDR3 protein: CASSLETKETQYF
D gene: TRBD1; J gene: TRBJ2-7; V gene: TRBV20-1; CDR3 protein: CSAAKQGAREQYF
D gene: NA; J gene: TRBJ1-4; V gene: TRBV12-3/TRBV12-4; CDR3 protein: CASSFGTGYEKLFF
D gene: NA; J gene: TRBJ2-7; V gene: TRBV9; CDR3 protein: CASSVAGALDEQYF
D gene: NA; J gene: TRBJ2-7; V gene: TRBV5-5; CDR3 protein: CASSFDRQEQYF
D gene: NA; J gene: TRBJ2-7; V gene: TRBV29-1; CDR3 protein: CSVNKAYEQYF
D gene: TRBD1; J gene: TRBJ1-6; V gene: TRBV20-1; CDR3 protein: CSARGQGDSPLHF
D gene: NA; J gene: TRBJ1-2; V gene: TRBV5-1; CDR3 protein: CASSLTRTYEYGYTF
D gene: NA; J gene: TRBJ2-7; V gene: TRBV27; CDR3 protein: CASSDYRDPERQQYF
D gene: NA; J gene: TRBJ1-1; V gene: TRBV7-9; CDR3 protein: CASSVTGLKNTEAFF
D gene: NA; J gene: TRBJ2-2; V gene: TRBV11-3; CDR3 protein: CASSLTANTGELFF
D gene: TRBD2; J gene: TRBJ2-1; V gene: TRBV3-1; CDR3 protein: CASRVSGGNNEQFF
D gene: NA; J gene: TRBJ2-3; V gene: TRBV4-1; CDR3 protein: CASSQVVDTQYF
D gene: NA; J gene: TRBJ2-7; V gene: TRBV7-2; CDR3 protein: CASSNLRGNEQYF
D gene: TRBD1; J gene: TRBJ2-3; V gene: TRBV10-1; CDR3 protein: CASSQGQAVDTQYF
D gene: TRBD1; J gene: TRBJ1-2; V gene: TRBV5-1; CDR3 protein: CASSFFSGQGAIYGYTF
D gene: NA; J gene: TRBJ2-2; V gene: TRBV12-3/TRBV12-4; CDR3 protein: CASSRQTGRVGELFF
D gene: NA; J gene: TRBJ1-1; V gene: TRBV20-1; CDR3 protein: CSARGRSPGGTEAFF
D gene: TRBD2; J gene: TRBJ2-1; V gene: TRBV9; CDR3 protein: CASSVGSGAGSLDEQFF
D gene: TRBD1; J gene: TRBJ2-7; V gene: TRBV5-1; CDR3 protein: CASSLTGTATYEQYF
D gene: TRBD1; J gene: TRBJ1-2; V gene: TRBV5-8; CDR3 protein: CASSLFRGLDGYTF
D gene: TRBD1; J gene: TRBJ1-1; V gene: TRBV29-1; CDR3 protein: CSVRDRGYTEAFF
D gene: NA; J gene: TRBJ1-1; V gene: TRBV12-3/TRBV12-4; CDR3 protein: CASSQGFGAFF
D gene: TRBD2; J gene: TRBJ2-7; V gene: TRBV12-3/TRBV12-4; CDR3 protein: CASSPQPGLALYEQYF
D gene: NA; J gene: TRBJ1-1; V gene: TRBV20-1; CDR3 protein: CSASDWGLGTEAFF
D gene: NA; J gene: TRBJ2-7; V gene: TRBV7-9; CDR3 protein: CASSPRVEDSPYEQYF